Following are 18 T cell receptor beta chains from one sample sequenced in a study of control samples from healthy donors and cancer patients. Assay: immunoSEQ multiplex PCR; the TCRdb copy retains only in-frame clones and omits some. The data contain approximately 94,000 clones, 87% of them singletons. The specimen sequenced was blood. The receptors were sampled from a woman aged 45 to 65 in good health.

This clone was seen a single time. The rearrangement links TRBV24-1 to TRBJ1-4; no firm D call. This CDR3 contains 13 residues. Trimming removed 4 bases from V and 8 bases from J, with 10 bases in between. The V gene's germline CDR1 is KGHDR and CDR2 SFDVKD. Written as DNA, the CDR3 is TGTGCCACCAGTGACGGGTCGAGAGAAAAACTGTTTTTT. It codes for CATSDGSREKLFF.

The CDR3 nucleotides read TGTGCCAGCAGCGTGGTGAGCGCTAATGAAAAACTGTTTTTT. Amino acids: CASSVVSANEKLFF. This chain joins TRBV5-6 and TRBJ1-4; no definite D call. Per the germline V gene, CDR1 is SGHDT and CDR2 is YYEEEE. CDR3 size: 14 residues. V dropped 4 bases and J dropped 3 bases, with 10 bases sitting between them.

The chain has TRBV7-3 and TRBJ1-1, with no clear D. This CDR3 contains 15 residues. Trimming pared 3 bases from V and 4 bases from J, leaving 15 bases between. The germline V gene encodes CDR1 SGHTA and CDR2 FQGTGA. CDR3 sequence reads: CASSFLPTMGTEAFF. For the CDR3, the DNA is TGTGCCAGCAGCTTTCTCCCCACCATGGGCACTGAAGCTTTCTTT.

V usage is TRBV6-1 and J usage is TRBJ2-2, with D unresolved. The ends were cut back, 0 bases at V and 7 bases at J, with 3 bases in the middle. The CDR3 totals 12 residues. CDR1 is MNHNS and CDR2 is SASEGT in the germline V gene. CDR3 bases: TGTGCCAGCAGTGAAGCGGGCGGGGAGCTGTTTTTT. The encoded protein is CASSEAGGELFF.

The chain couples TRBV7-2 to TRBJ2-1; D not resolved. With 2 bases removed from V and 10 bases from J, the gap between germline ends came to 12 bases. The CDR3 length is 13 residues. CDR1 and CDR2 (germline): SGHTA, FQGNSA. CDR3: CASSLTRRAEQFF. The DNA of the CDR3 is TGTGCCAGCAGCTTAACCAGACGGGCCGAGCAGTTCTTC.

This chain uses TRBV6-2 or TRBV6-3 with TRBJ1-1, with TRBD1 matching over 9 bases. J was trimmed by 3 bases and V by 10 bases; bases with no gene match: 6. There are 13 residues in the CDR3. The V gene's germline CDR1 is MNHEY and CDR2 SVGEGT. This chain's CDR3 is CAISRDRDTEAFF. The CDR3 nucleotides are TGTGCCATCAGCAGGGACAGGGACACTGAAGCTTTCTTT.

This clone was counted a single time. J is TRBJ1-2 and V is TRBV28; no firm D call. V was pared by 3 bases and J by 8 bases, with 4 bases between. The CDR3 runs to 10 residues. CDR1 and CDR2 (germline): MDHEN, SYDVKM. CDR3 sequence: CASSFRGYTF. Here the CDR3 DNA reads TGTGCCAGCAGTTTTCGGGGCTACACCTTC.

This clone was picked up one time. This chain joins TRBV7-8 and TRBJ1-3; no definite D call. The germline gives CDR1 SGHVS, CDR2 FQNEAQ. The CDR3 runs to 16 residues. V was trimmed by 2 bases and J by 2 bases, leaving 13 bases between them. The CDR3 DNA reads TGTGCCAGCAGCTTATCTCGTCAAGTACCTGGAAACACCATATATTTT. Translation gives CASSLSRQVPGNTIYF.

The chain combines TRBV5-1 with TRBJ2-2; TRBD1 agrees at 7 bases. Unmatched junction bases numbered 4, after V lost 0 bases and J lost 2 bases. Germline V lookup: CDR1 SGHRS, CDR2 YFSETQ. This CDR3 comprises 16 residues. This CDR3 is CASSLEQGSNTGELFF. Here the CDR3 DNA reads TGCGCCAGCAGCTTGGAACAGGGGTCTAACACCGGGGAGCTGTTTTTT.

The chain uses TRBV2 and TRBJ1-6; 7 nucleotides agree with TRBD1. The trim removed 5 bases at V and 16 bases at J, leaving 5 bases unmatched. The germline V gene has CDR1 SNHLY and CDR2 FYNNEI. This CDR3 has 11 residues. The CDR3 region is CASSRDRPLHF. CDR3 nucleotide sequence: TGTGCCAGCAGTAGGGACAGACCTCTCCACTTT.

The rearrangement uses TRBV30 and TRBJ1-1; possible D gene TRBD1, 6 bases. Germline V lookup: CDR1 GTSNPN, CDR2 SVGIG (reference sequence). Trimming took off 4 bases at V and 4 bases at J, with 10 bases between the two ends. This CDR3 region has 12 residues. CDR3 in DNA: TGTGCCTGGAAGGGGGTGGGCACTGAAGCTTTCTTT. Amino acid sequence: CAWKGVGTEAFF.

V usage is TRBV29-1 and J usage is TRBJ1-2, with unresolved D. V shed 6 bases and J shed 7 bases, with 18 bases lying between them. The CDR3 extends over 13 amino acids. CDR1 and CDR2 from the germline V gene are SQVTM and ANQGSEA. For the CDR3, the DNA is TGCAGCGTCTTCCAATCGGGCAGAGGTGGCTACACCTTC. This gives the protein CSVFQSGRGGYTF.

This clone was counted only a few times. The chain joins TRBV5-1 to TRBJ1-6; 8 bases match TRBD1. The CDR3 has 14 residues. After removal of 4 bases from V and 7 bases from J, the junction contained 4 bases not matched to a gene. Germline lookup yields CDR1 SGHRS and CDR2 YFSETQ. This CDR3 reads CASSATGENSPLHF. In DNA, the CDR3 is TGCGCCAGCAGCGCGACAGGGGAGAATTCACCCCTCCACTTT.

This chain connects TRBV7-9 to TRBJ1-5; 9 nucleotides line up with TRBD1. The CDR3 length is 15 residues. Trimming removed 4 bases from V and 4 bases from J; junction bases left unmatched: 5. Germline lookup yields CDR1 SEHNR and CDR2 FQNEAQ (reference sequence). For the CDR3, the DNA is TGTGCCAGCAGCTCCCGACAGGGGGGGAATCAGCCCCAGCATTTT. The encoded protein is CASSSRQGGNQPQHF. Supplemented by reference TRBV7-9 and TRBJ1-5, the full variable domain reads DTGVSQNPRHKITKRGQNVTFRCDPISEHNRLYWYRQTLGQGPEFLTYFQNEAQLEKSRLLSDRFSAERPKGSFSTLEIQRTEQGDSAMYLCASSSRQGGNQPQHFGDGTRLSIL.

V usage is TRBV5-1 and J usage is TRBJ2-3, with unresolved D. This CDR3 is 12 amino acids long. From germline, CDR1 is SGHRS and CDR2 YFSETQ. Trimming took 6 bases from V and 4 from J, leaving 9 bases between them. In nucleotides, the CDR3 is TGCGCCAGCAACCTAGACGCAGATACGCAGTATTTT. It specifies CASNLDADTQYF.

The rearrangement links TRBV2 to TRBJ1-6; D not certain. Trimming took off 7 bases at V and 6 bases at J, with 13 bases between the two ends. The CDR3 totals 14 residues. In germline, CDR1 is SNHLY, CDR2 FYNNEI. For the CDR3, the DNA is TGTGCCAGCATCGCGGAGAGGGCTAATTCACCCCTCCACTTT. Encoded protein: CASIAERANSPLHF.

V gene TRBV30 combines with J gene TRBJ1-5; perhaps TRBD1 as D (5 bases). CDR3 size: 12 residues. V was cut by 1 base and J by 6 bases, with 7 bases left in between. The germline V gene encodes CDR1 GTSNPN and CDR2 SVGIG (reference sequence). CDR3 in amino acids: CAWSAGSQPQHF. DNA for the CDR3: TGTGCCTGGAGTGCAGGGTCTCAGCCCCAGCATTTT.

V and J are TRBV19 and TRBJ1-1; D is ambiguous. The CDR3 loop spans 14 amino acids. V was shortened by 5 bases and J by 1 base, with 11 bases between the two germline ends. Germline V gene lookup returns CDR1 LNHDA and CDR2 SQIVND (reference sequence). The chain's CDR3 is CASSPVSGNTEAFF. CDR3 in DNA: TGTGCCAGTAGTCCCGTCTCCGGGAACACTGAAGCTTTCTTT.